The entry below describes one T cell receptor (beta chain). The ends lost 1 base at V and 4 bases at J; junction bases unmatched: 7. CDR3 length equals 16 residues. Germline CDR1 LGHDT, CDR2 YNNKEL (reference sequence). This record comes from a study of blood T cell repertoires in COVID-19. Study context: The United States, Italy and Spain supplied acute and convalescent COVID-19 samples.

Here immunoSEQ multiplex PCR was the method, and the copy in TCRdb shows in-frame clones only, minus some. The profile shows 100,000 to 120,000 clones, approximately 85% of them singletons. Sequencing was done on a sample of peripheral blood. This sequence originates from a woman in her sixties with acute or convalescent COVID-19. This chain links TRBV3-1 (or the pseudogene TRBV3-2) with TRBJ1-3; 7 bases match TRBD1. The CDR3 here is CASSQGGQAGGNTIYF. DNA for the CDR3: TGTGCCAGCAGCCAAGGAGGACAGGCGGGAGGAAACACCATATATTTT.